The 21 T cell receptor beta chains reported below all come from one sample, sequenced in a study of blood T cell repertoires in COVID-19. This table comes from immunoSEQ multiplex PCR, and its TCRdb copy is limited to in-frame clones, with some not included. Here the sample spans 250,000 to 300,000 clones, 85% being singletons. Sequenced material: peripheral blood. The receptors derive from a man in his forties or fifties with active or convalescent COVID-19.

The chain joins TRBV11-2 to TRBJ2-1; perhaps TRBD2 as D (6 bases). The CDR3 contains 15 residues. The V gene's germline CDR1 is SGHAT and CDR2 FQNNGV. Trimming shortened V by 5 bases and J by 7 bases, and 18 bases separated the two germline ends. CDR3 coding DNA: TGTGCCAGCAGCCCATACACGGGAGTCGGGAATGAGCAGTTCTTC. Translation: CASSPYTGVGNEQFF.

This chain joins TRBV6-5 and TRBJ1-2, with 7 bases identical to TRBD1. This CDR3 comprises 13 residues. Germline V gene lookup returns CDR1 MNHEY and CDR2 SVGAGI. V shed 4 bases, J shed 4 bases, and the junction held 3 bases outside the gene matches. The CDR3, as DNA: TGTGCCAGCAGTTTTAACAGGGGCTATGGCTACACCTTC. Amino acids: CASSFNRGYGYTF.

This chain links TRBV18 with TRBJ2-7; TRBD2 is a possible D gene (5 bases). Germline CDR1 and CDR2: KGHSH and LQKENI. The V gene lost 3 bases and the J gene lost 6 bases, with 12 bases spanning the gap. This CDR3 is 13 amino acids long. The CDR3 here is CASSPSLESEQYF. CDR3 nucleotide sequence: TGTGCCAGCTCACCGTCACTAGAAAGCGAGCAGTACTTC. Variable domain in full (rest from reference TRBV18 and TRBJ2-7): NAGVMQNPRHLVRRRGQEARLRCSPMKGHSHVYWYRQLPEEGLKFMVYLQKENIIDESGMPKERFSAEFPKEGPSILRIQQVVRGDSAAYFCASSPSLESEQYFGPGTRLTVT.

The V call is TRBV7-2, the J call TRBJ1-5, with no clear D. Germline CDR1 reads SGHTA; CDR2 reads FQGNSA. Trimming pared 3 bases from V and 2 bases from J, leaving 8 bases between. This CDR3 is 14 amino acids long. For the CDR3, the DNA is TGTGCCAGCAGCTTGGGCAATGGCAATCAGCCCCAGCATTTT. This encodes CASSLGNGNQPQHF.

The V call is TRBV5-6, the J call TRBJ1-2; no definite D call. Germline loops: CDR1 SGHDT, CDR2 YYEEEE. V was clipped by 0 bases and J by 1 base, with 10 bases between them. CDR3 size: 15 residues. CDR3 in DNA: TGTGCCAGCAGCTTGGTCGGAGTCAGTAACTATGGCTACACCTTC. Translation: CASSLVGVSNYGYTF.

CDR3 DNA: TGTGCCAGCAGCGTCGGCGGGGAGGGGTACGAGCAGTACTTC. Amino acid sequence: CASSVGGEGYEQYF. V and J are TRBV9 and TRBJ2-7, with 7 nucleotides matching TRBD2. Per the germline V gene, CDR1 is SGDLS and CDR2 is YYNGEE. V shed 2 bases, J shed 4 bases, and the junction held 6 bases outside the gene matches. The CDR3 consists of 14 residues.

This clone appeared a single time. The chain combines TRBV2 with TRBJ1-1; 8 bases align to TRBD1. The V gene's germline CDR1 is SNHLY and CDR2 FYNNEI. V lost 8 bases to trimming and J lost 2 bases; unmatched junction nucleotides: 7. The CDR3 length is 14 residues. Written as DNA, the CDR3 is TGTGCCAGCGGTCTACAGGGGGTAAACACTGAAGCTTTCTTT. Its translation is CASGLQGVNTEAFF.

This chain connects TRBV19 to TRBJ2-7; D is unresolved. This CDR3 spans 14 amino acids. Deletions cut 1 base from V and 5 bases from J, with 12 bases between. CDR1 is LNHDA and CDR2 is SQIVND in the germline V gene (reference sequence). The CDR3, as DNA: TGTGCCAGTAGTATAGGCCCTCAAAGCGACGAGCAGTACTTC. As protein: CASSIGPQSDEQYF.

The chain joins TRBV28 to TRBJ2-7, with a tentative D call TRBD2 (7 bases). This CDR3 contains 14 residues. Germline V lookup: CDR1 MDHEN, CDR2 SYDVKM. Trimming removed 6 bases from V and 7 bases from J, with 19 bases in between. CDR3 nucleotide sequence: TGTGCCAGCAGGGCGTCCGGGGGGCAAGGAGAGCAGTACTTC. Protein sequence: CASRASGGQGEQYF.

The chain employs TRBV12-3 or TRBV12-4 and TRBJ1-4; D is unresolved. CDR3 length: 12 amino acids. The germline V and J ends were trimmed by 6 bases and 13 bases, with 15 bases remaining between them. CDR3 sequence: CASSSLPGGLFF. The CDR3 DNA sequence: TGTGCCAGCAGCTCTCTACCTGGAGGACTGTTTTTT.

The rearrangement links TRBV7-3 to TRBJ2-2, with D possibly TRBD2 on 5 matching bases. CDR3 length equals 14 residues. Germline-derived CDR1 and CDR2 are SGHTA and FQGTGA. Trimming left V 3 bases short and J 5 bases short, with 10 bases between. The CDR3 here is CASSLRAETGELFF. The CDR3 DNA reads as TGTGCCAGCAGCTTGAGGGCCGAGACCGGGGAGCTGTTTTTT.

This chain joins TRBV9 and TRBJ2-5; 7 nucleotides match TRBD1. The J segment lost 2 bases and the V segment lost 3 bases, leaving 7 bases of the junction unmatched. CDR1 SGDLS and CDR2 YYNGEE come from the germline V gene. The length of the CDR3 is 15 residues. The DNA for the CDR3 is TGTGCCAGCAGCGCCACCGGGACAGCTCAAGAGACCCAGTACTTC. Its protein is CASSATGTAQETQYF.

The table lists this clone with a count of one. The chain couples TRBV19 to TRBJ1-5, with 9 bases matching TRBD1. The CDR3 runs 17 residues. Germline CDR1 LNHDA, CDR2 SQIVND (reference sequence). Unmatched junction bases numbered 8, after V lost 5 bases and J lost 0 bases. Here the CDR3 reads CASSLGQGSSSNQPQHF. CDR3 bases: TGTGCCAGTAGTCTCGGACAGGGGTCGTCTAGCAATCAGCCCCAGCATTTT.

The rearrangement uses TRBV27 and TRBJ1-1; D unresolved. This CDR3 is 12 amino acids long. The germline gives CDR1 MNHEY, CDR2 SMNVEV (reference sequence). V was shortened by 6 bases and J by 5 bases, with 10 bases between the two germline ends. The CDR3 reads CASRSTWTEAFF. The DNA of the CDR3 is TGTGCCAGCAGGTCTACTTGGACTGAAGCTTTCTTT.

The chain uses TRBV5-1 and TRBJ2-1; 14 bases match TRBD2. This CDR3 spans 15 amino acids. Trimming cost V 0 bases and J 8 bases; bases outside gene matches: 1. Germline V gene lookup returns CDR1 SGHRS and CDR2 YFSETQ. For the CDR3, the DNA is TGCGCCAGCAGCTTGGTGGGACTAGCGGGAGATGAGCAGTTCTTC. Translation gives CASSLVGLAGDEQFF.

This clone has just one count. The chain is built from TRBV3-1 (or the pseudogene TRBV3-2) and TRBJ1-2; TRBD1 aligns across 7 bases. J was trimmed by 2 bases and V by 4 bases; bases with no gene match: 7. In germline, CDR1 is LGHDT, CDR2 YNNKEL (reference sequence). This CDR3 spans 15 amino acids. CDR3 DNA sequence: TGTGCCAGCAGCCCACGGGACAGTCGCAACTATGGCTACACCTTC. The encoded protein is CASSPRDSRNYGYTF.

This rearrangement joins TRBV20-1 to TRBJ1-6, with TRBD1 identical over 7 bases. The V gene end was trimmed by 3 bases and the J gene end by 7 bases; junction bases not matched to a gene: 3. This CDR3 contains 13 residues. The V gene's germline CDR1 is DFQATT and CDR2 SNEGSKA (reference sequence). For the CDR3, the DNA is TGCAGTGCTAGTCGGACAGGAAATTCACCCCTCCACTTT. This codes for CSASRTGNSPLHF.

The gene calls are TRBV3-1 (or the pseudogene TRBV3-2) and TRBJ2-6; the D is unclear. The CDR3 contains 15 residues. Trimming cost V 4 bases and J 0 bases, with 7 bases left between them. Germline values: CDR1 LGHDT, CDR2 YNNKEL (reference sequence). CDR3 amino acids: CASSLLRSGANVLTF. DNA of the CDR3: TGTGCCAGCAGCCTCCTCCGCTCTGGGGCCAACGTCCTGACTTTC.

CDR3 in DNA: TGTGCCTGGAGTGTAAGCTGGGAGCAGTACTTC. Its protein is CAWSVSWEQYF. This chain connects TRBV30 to TRBJ2-7, with D uncertain. In germline, CDR1 is GTSNPN, CDR2 SVGIG (reference sequence). The CDR3 is 11 residues long. V lost 0 bases and J lost 7, with 7 bases in between.

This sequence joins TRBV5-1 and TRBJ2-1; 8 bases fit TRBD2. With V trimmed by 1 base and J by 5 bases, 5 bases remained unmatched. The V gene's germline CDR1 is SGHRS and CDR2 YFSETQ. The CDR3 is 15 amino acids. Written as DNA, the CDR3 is TGCGCCAGCAGCTTGAGAGCGGGAGCTGACAATGAGCAGTTCTTC. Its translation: CASSLRAGADNEQFF.

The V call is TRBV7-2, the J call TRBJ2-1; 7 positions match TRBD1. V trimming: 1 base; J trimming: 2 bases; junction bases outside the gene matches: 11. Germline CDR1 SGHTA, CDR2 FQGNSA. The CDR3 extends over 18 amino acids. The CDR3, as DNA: TGTGCCAGCAGCTTAGAAGGGGGCCTCATCCCCCCCTACAATGAGCAGTTCTTC. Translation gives CASSLEGGLIPPYNEQFF.